This entry describes one T cell receptor beta chain. Its antigen is currently not known. Qualities for individual bases were not recorded, and no much larger clone is one base off. CDR1 and CDR2 (MNHEY, SMNVEV) derive from the germline V gene (reference sequence). V is pared back by 2 bases and J by 4 bases, with 8 bases lying between the germline termini. The CDR3 runs 13 amino acids, cysteine and phenylalanine included. Of the read, only the CDR3 DNA is kept; its 39 bases are in frame from base 1. For sequencing of the TCRbeta CDR3 region, genomic DNA was extracted from the sorted cells. The immunoSEQ Assay was used for sequencing of TCRbeta CDR3 regions. The clones in this table, taken by TCRdb from immuneACCESS, are in-frame only. Not every clone is retained; where verified, under half of the shortfall comes from an unresolved V gene, and the cause of the rest is unknown. This sample comprises 68,000 or so clones, about 82% of them detected only once. The top ten clonotypes cover under 13% of the sample.

Patients with a history of autoimmune disease or receiving systemic immunosuppression were excluded from the trial. In every dose cohort, peripheral blood was drawn for TCR sequencing at baseline, cycle 4 day 1, and cycle 7 day 1. The samples were taken from a phase I, first-in-human, multicenter, open-label dose-escalation trial of ivuxolimab. Adults with locally advanced or metastatic head and neck squamous cell, hepatocellular, melanoma or renal cell carcinoma were enrolled in the trial. Before TCR sequencing, CD4+ and CD8+ T cells were separately sorted from peripheral blood. The data were obtained in a study of OX40 agonist ivuxolimab in advanced cancers. Context from the whole study: Ivuxolimab was an agonistic, fully human IgG2 monoclonal antibody directed against OX40 (CD134), a costimulatory receptor. Intravenous ivuxolimab was administered to patients every 2 weeks at six dose levels: 0.01, 0.1, 0.3, 1.5, 3 and 10 mg/kg. Among the 52 dose-escalation patients, approximately 20 had hepatocellular carcinoma, roughly 15 melanoma, 9 renal cell carcinoma and 9 head and neck cancer. A male proportion of around 81% and a mean age of roughly 55 years, ranging from roughly 23 to 85, were recorded for the dose-escalation cohort. Prior anti-PD-1, anti-PD-L1 or anti-CTLA-4 therapy was permitted, and checkpoint inhibitors had been received by 30% to 40% of dose-escalation patients. Partial responses occurred in three dose-escalation patients: two with cutaneous melanoma and one with hepatocellular carcinoma. Peripheral TCRbeta sequencing aimed to test whether ivuxolimab altered TCR sequence diversity and caused clonal T-cell expansion. The monotherapy dose-escalation portion (N ≈ 57 patients) of the phase I ivuxolimab trial is reported in the paper. Study-wide findings and limitations: After ivuxolimab, expanded clones were on average more numerous among CD8+ T cells than among CD4+ T cells. Low levels of normalized T-cell clonal expansion were also seen in some nonresponding patients. At doses of 0.1 to 3.0 mg/kg, clonal expansion of both CD4+ and CD8+ T cells in blood was seen between baseline and week 6. Partial responders in the 0.1-3.0 mg/kg groups had among the lowest normalized peripheral clonal expansion, especially among CD8+ T cells. The antigen specificity of the clonally expanded peripheral T cells was not determined.

The sequenced sample was CD4+ or CD8+ T cells sorted from blood, obtained in a trial of the OX40 agonist ivuxolimab. The chain joins TRBV27 to TRBJ1-1, with no confidently assigned D gene. The receptor was isolated from an adult with an advanced solid tumor such as melanoma, head and neck, liver or kidney cancer. The nucleotide sequence reads TGTGCCAGCAGTTTACTGACGGGCACTGAAGCTTTCTTT. It encodes CASSLLTGTEAFF.